The entry below describes one T cell receptor (beta chain). This clonotype was recorded many times. Its target antigen remains unknown. Base qualities are not provided; no much larger clone lies one nucleotide away. Between the V and J ends, shortened by 0 bases and 5 bases respectively, the junction contains 14 bases. The CDR3 measures 16 amino acids from cysteine to phenylalanine. CDR3 DNA only is kept here, 48 bases in frame from base 1. The germline V gene (reference sequence) gives CDR1 as DFQATT and CDR2 as SNEGSKA. Patients with hyperthyroidism were aged 18 to 65 years, had been newly diagnosed, and had a disease duration of less than 2 months. Patients with other autoimmune diseases, uncontrolled infections, pregnancy or lactation were excluded. Diagnosis was based on clinical symptoms, serum thyroxine, TRAb, thyroid ultrasound and orbital computed tomography. Total RNA was extracted using Trizol reagent, and RNA quality was checked on an Agilent 2100 Bioanalyzer.

The sample comes from a study of Graves' ophthalmopathy and Graves' hyperthyroidism (dated by TCRdb to the late 2010s). With respect to the entire study: Hyperthyroidism was considered stable if no progression to ophthalmopathy occurred within 18 months of follow-up. In total, over 130 blood samples were TCR-sequenced: approximately 42 ophthalmopathy, 75 hyperthyroidism and 17 hyperthyroidism-to-ophthalmopathy patients. In about 6 hyperthyroidism patients, the T-cell repertoire of thyroid tissue was compared with the T-cell repertoire of blood. Following sampling, methimazole starting at 30 mg daily was administered to hyperthyroidism patients, and high-dose intravenous methylprednisolone was administered to ophthalmopathy patients. An independent validation cohort was composed of approximately 18 hyperthyroidism patients and about 16 patients who later progressed from hyperthyroidism to ophthalmopathy. To explore V-J signatures that distinguish ophthalmopathy from hyperthyroidism, a discovery set of under 110 patients was enrolled, made up of about 40 with ophthalmopathy and some 58 with stable hyperthyroidism. TCR beta repertoire signatures were used to distinguish Graves' ophthalmopathy from Graves' hyperthyroidism and to predict progression to ophthalmopathy. What the research found in general, with its limitations: In validation, the model predicted ophthalmopathy progression with about 64% sensitivity and 72.22% specificity; fewer than 15 predicted patients were CT-confirmed with GO in a median of approximately six months. Ophthalmopathy was separated from stable hyperthyroidism by the 13-signature model with around 89% sensitivity and about 81% specificity in cross-validation and with 80%/75% in the test set. Most expanded thyroid clonotypes with frequency above 0.001 were also detected in blood, suggesting blood repertoires may reflect the thyroid immune response. Sample size was not statistically predetermined, and group allocation was not concealed from the investigators.

For repertoire sequencing, TCR beta CDR3 regions were amplified from RNA transcripts. A first-round RT-PCR used HTBI primers with the Qiagen OneStep RT-PCR kit, followed by a second-round multiplex PCR, size selection and purification. Libraries were sequenced on an Illumina HiSeq2000 using paired-end 100 bp reads. The authors processed their data as follows. SOAPnuke was used to process the reads, removing any read that contained adapters or uncalled bases, had a mean Phred below 15, or lacked an exact match to the constant primer or identifier. COPE v1.2.5 was used to merge high-quality paired reads. Each unique nucleotide sequence was defined as a clonotype, and clonotypes were aligned to IMGT TRB V, D and J references with MiTCR v1.1. Only V-J combinations with frequency above 0.0001 were analysed, covering 99.2% of repertoires. For each V-J combination, a TCR clonal expansion and chaos score was defined as F50 clonal expansion divided by the chaos observed in the TCRdist matrix. Welch's t-statistics and random forest were used to reduce the features to approximately 13 V-J combinations, which were then used as input to a naive Bayes classifier. The Morisita-Horn index was used to measure how similar the thyroid and blood repertoires were. In TCRdb, the public reads were trimmed at Q25 with fastp and aligned with MiXCR, with productive beta chains retained. CDR3 protein sequences are deduplicated, and each keeps its most common genes and DNA. TCRdb's processing, not the authors', yielded these V and J calls. This sample lists approximately 540,000 distinct CDR3 sequences; approximately 35% were detected once. The biggest ten clones account for around 4% of the sample.

The sequence was collected from an adult man with Graves' hyperthyroidism. The sequence joins TRBV20-1 to TRBJ1-6; a weak D assignment points to TRBD1 (6 bases agree). The sequencing sample was made of peripheral blood or thyroid tissue (not recorded which). The CDR3 in this case is CSARDWGAGDNSPLHF. The nucleotide sequence is given as TGCAGTGCTAGAGATTGGGGGGCAGGGGATAATTCACCCCTCCACTTT.